These T cell receptor beta chains were read from a single sample in a study of blood T cell repertoires in COVID-19. Libraries were prepared by immunoSEQ multiplex PCR; TCRdb keeps only in-frame clonotypes and omits some of them. The sample yields over 200,000 clones, roughly 88% seen once. Sequencing was done on a sample of PBMCs or T cells enriched from blood (not recorded which). All receptors come from a woman in her twenties or thirties who had been exposed to COVID-19. Each CDR3 is given with its conserved first and last residue. A D gene is named only where the DNA matches it firmly. Clone size is stated in some rows and not others, as once, few, many or a class when expanded.

>-|TRBV3-1/TRBV3-2|TRBJ2-5|-
TGTGCCAGCAGCCAAGAGGCTCAGGGCAGGGAGACCCAGTACTTC
CASSQEAQGRETQYF
>-|TRBV5-1|TRBJ2-3|-
TGCGCCAGCAGCTTGGGGGCATCTCTGGCAGATACGCAGTATTTT
CASSLGASLADTQYF
>-|TRBV10-3|TRBJ1-5|-
TGTGCCATCAGTGACCCTGGGGGAGGGGAGGCGCCCCAGCATTTT
CAISDPGGGEAPQHF
>-|TRBV27|TRBJ2-7|-
TGTGCCAGCCGACACAGTAACCCCACCTACGAGCAGTACTTC
CASRHSNPTYEQYF
>TRBD1|TRBV5-1|TRBJ2-7|-
TGCGCCAGCAGTTCTACAGGGGGTCCCGGGGAGCAGTACTTC
CASSSTGGPGEQYF
>TRBD2|TRBV10-1|TRBJ2-7|-
TGCGCCAGCAGTGATCAGCGGGAGGGGAGTTGGTACGAGCAGTACTTC
CASSDQREGSWYEQYF
>TRBD2|TRBV5-1|TRBJ2-1|-
TGCGCCAGCTCCACTAGCGGGAGAACCGGGGAGCAGTTCTTC
CASSTSGRTGEQFF
>TRBD1|TRBV9|TRBJ2-7|-
TGTGCCAGCAGCGTGTCCGGGACAGAATCCTACGAGCAGTACTTC
CASSVSGTESYEQYF
>TRBD1|TRBV7-9|TRBJ2-5|-
TGTGCCAGCAGCTCCGATACCTACAGGGGCACTGAGGACCAAGAGACCCAGTACTTC
CASSSDTYRGTEDQETQYF
>TRBD1|TRBV5-1|TRBJ2-7|-
TGCGCCAGCAGCCAGGGGGACCCCTACGAGCAGTACTTC
CASSQGDPYEQYF
>-|TRBV19|TRBJ1-4|-
TGTGCCAGTAGTAGAGGCGGGGGAGGTGAAAAACTGTTTTTT
CASSRGGGGEKLFF
>TRBD1|TRBV2|TRBJ1-6|few
TGTGCCAGCACTATCAGAGGGACAGGGGCCGGCTCACCCCTCCACTTT
CASTIRGTGAGSPLHF
>-|TRBV3-1/TRBV3-2|TRBJ1-1|-
TGTGCCAGCAGCCAGGGGAGGGGACGGACTGAAGCTTTCTTT
CASSQGRGRTEAFF
>TRBD1|TRBV11-2|TRBJ1-3|-
TGTGCCAGCAGCTTAGTGGACAGGGCCTCTGGAAACACCATATATTTT
CASSLVDRASGNTIYF
>-|TRBV7-2|TRBJ1-5|-
TGTGCCAGCAGCTTGGGCAGGGGTTATAGCAATCAGCCCCAGCATTTT
CASSLGRGYSNQPQHF
>-|TRBV19|TRBJ1-1|-
TGTGCCAGTAGTAACGGGACACCGAGGGGTAACACTGAAGCTTTCTTT
CASSNGTPRGNTEAFF
>TRBD1|TRBV19|TRBJ1-1|few
TGTGCCAGTAGTATTCAGGGGGCCATCACTGAAGCTTTCTTT
CASSIQGAITEAFF
>TRBD1|TRBV9|TRBJ1-5|-
TGTGCCAGCAGCCCGGGGACAGGGGGCGGTCAGCCCCAGCATTTT
CASSPGTGGGQPQHF